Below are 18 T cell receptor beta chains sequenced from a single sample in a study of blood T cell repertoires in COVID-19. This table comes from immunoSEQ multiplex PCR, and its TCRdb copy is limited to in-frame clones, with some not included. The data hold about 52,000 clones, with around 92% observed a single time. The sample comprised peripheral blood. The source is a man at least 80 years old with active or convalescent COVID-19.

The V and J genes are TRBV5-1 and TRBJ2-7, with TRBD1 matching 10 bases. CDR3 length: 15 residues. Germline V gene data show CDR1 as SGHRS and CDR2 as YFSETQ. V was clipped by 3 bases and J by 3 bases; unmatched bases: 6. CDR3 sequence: CASSSGQGGVYEQYF. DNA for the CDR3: TGCGCCAGCAGCTCCGGACAGGGGGGGGTCTACGAGCAGTACTTC. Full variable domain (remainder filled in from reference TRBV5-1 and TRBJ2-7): KAGVTQTPRYLIKTRGQQVTLSCSPISGHRSVSWYQQTPGQGLQFLFEYFSETQRNKGNFPGRFSGRQFSNSRSEMNVSTLELGDSALYLCASSSGQGGVYEQYFGPGTRLTVT.

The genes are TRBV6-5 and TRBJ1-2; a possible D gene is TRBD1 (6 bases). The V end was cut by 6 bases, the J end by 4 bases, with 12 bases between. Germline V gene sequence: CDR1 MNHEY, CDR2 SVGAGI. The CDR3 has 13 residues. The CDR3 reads CASSPGHPYGYTF. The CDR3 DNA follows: TGTGCCAGCAGCCCGGGACACCCCTATGGCTACACCTTC.

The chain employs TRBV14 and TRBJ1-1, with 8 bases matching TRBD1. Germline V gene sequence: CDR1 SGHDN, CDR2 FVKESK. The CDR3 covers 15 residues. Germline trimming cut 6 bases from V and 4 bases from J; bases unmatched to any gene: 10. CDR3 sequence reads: CASRRGQGGFTEAFF. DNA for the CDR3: TGTGCCAGCAGACGTGGACAGGGTGGTTTCACTGAAGCTTTCTTT.

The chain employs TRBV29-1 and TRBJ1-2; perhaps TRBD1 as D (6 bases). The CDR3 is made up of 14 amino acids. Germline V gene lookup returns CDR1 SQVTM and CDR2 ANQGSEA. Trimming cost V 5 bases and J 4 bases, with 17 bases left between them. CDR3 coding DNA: TGCAGCGTTTTGGGAGGGGGAGGAGGCTATGGCTACACCTTC. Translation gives CSVLGGGGGYGYTF. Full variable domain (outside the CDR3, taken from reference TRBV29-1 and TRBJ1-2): SAVISQKPSRDICQRGTSLTIQCQVDSQVTMMFWYRQQPGQSLTLIATANQGSEATYESGFVIDKFPISRPNLTFSTLTVSNMSPEDSSIYLCSVLGGGGGYGYTFGSGTRLTVV.

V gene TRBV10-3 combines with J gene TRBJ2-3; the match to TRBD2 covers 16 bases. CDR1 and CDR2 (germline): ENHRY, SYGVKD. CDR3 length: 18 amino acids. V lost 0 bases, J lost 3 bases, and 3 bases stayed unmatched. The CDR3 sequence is CAISESGLAGGPTDTQYF. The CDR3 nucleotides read TGTGCCATCAGTGAGTCGGGACTAGCGGGGGGGCCGACAGATACGCAGTATTTT.

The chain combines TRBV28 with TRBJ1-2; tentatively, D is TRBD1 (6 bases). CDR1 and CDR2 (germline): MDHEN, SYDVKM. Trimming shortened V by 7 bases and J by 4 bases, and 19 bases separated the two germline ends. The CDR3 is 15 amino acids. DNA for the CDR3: TGTGCCAGCACCGCCGCGGGGGGCGCTGGCTATGGCTACACCTTC. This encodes CASTAAGGAGYGYTF.

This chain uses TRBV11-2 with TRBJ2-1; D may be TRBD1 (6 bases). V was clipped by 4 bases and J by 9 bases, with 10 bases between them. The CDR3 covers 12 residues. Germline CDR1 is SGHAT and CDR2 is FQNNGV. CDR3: CASSSRGFEQFF. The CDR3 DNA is TGTGCCAGCAGCTCCAGGGGTTTTGAGCAGTTCTTC.

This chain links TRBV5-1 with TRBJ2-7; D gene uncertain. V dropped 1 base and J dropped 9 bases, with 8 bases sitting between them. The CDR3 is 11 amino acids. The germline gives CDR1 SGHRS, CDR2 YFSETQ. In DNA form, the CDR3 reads TGCGCCAGCAGCTTGACTCCGAGGCAGTACTTC. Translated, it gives CASSLTPRQYF. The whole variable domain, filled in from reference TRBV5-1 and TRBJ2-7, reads KAGVTQTPRYLIKTRGQQVTLSCSPISGHRSVSWYQQTPGQGLQFLFEYFSETQRNKGNFPGRFSGRQFSNSRSEMNVSTLELGDSALYLCASSLTPRQYFGPGTRLTVT.

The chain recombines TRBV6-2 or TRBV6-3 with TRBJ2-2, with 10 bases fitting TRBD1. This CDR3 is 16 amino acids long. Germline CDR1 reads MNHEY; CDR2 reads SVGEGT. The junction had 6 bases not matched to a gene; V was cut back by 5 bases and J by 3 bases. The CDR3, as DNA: TGTGCCAGCAGTCGTGAGACAGGGGGCTACACCGGGGAGCTGTTTTTT. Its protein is CASSRETGGYTGELFF.

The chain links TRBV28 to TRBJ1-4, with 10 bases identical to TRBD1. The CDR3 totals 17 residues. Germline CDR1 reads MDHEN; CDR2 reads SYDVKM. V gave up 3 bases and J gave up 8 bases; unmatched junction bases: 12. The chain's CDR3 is CASSFGTGEVASEKLFF. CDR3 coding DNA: TGTGCCAGCAGTTTTGGGACAGGGGAGGTGGCTAGCGAAAAACTGTTTTTT.

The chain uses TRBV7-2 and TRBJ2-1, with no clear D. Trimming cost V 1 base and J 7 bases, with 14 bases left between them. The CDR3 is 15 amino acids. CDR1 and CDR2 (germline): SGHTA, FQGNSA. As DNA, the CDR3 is TGTGCCAGCAGCTTAGAAGGAATGGGCCTTAATGAGCAGTTCTTC. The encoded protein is CASSLEGMGLNEQFF.

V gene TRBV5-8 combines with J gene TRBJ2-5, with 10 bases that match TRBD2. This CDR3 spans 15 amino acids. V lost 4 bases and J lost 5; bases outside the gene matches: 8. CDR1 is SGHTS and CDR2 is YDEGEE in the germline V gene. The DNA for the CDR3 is TGTGCCAGCAGCCGAGCGGGGGGGCAGGGGGAGACCCAGTACTTC. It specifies CASSRAGGQGETQYF.

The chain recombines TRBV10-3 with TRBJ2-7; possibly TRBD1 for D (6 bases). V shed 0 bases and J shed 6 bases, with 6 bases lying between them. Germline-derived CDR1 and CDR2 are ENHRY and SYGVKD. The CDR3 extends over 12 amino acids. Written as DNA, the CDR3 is TGTGCCATCAGTGAGTCACAGGGCGAGCAGTACTTC. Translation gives CAISESQGEQYF.

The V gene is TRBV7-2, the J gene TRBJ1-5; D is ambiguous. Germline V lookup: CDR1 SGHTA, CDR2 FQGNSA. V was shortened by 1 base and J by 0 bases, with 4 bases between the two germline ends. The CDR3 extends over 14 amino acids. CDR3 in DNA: TGTGCCAGCAGCTTAGATCTTAGCAATCAGCCCCAGCATTTT. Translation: CASSLDLSNQPQHF. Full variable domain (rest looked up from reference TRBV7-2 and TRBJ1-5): GAGVSQSPSNKVTEKGKDVELRCDPISGHTALYWYRQSLGQGLEFLIYFQGNSAPDKSGLPSDRFSAERTGGSVSTLTIQRTQQEDSAVYLCASSLDLSNQPQHFGDGTRLSIL.

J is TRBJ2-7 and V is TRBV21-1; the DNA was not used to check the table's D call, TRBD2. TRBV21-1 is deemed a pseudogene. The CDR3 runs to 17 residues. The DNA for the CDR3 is TGTGCCAGCAGCAAAGGGTTGATGGCTAGCGGGAGTAGCGAGCAGTACTTC. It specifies CASSKGLMASGSSEQYF.

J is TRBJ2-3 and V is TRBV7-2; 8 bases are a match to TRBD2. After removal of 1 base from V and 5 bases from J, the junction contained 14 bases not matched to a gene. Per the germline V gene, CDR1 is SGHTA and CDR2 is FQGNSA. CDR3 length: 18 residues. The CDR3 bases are TGTGCCAGCAGCTTAGTGGGAACGGGAGGGCTGGGGATAGATACGCAGTATTTT. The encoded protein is CASSLVGTGGLGIDTQYF.

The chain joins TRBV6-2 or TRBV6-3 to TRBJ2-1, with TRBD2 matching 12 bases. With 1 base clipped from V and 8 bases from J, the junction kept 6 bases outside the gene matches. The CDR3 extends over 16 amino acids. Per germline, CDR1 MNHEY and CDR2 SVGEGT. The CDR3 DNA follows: TGTGCCAGCAGTTACTATGAGACTAGCGGGAGTGATGAGCAGTTCTTC. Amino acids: CASSYYETSGSDEQFF.

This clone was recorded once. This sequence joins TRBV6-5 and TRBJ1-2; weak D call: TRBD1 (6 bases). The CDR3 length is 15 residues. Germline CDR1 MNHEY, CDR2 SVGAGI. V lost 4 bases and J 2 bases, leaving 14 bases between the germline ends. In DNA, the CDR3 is TGTGCCAGCAGTTCGAAGGACAGTTCGAACTATGGCTACACCTTC. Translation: CASSSKDSSNYGYTF.